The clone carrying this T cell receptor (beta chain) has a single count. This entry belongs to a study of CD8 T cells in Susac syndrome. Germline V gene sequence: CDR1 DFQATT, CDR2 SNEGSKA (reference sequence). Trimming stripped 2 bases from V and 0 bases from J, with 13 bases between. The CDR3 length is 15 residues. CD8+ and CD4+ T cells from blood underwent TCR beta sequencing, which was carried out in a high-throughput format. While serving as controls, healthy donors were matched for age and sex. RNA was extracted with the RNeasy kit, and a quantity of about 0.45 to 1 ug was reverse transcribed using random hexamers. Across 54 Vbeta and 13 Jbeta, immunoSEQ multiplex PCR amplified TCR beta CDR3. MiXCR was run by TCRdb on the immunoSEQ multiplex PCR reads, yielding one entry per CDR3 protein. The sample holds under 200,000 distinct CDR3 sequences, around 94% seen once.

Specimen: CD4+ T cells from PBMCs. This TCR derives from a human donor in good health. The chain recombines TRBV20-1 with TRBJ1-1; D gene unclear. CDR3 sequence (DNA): TGCAGTGCTAGACTCTCGGAATTTATGAACACTGAAGCTTTCTTT. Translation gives CSARLSEFMNTEAFF.